Listed here is a single T cell receptor (beta chain). This clonotype was counted between two and nine times. This receptor's antigen is unknown. Base qualities are not provided; no much larger clone lies one nucleotide away. The library was built by means of 5' RACE. Sequencing was carried out with an Illumina HiSeq 2000. A universal primer binding site was added through template switching, and the final cDNA carried a unique molecular identifier so that TCR cDNA molecules could be counted accurately. Specific primers in the conserved constant-segment region were used to synthesize first-strand cDNA for TCR alpha and beta chains. To control for contamination, every cDNA library carried two barcodes: a SMART-Mk sample barcode plus Illumina barcodes. TruSeq adapter sequences, together with Illumina sample barcodes, were added in two successive PCR steps. The Illumina HiSeq platform was used with custom primers to sequence TCR alpha and beta cDNA libraries. In the authors' own workflow: MiGEC was used to process raw reads and extract unique molecular identifiers, and MiXCR was used to find CDR3 positions. For each individual, recombination models were inferred using an EM algorithm with the repgenHMM and IGoR tools. The analysis of shared clonotypes was done with the tcR package in R, with sharing normalized by the product of cloneset sizes. To study raw recombination without the effects of thymic and clonal selection, out-of-frame nonproductive sequences were analyzed. The raw public data were reprocessed by TCRdb itself: fastp quality trimming at Q25, MiXCR clonotype calling, in-frame beta chains only. CDR3 protein duplicates are merged, each entry listing the most common genes and DNA. TCRdb's processing, not the authors', yielded these V and J calls. For this sample there are 500,000 or so distinct CDR3 sequences; roughly an eighth appear just once. The ten most abundant clones make up 0.95% to 1% of the sample.

Every donor in the study was a healthy Caucasian. The twin cohort comprised three pairs of female monozygotic twins, all aged about 18 to 29 years. Positive isolation kits from Invitrogen were used to isolate CD4+ and CD8+ T cell populations. The data stem from a study of identical twins (dated by TCRdb to 2016 to 2017). In terms of the full investigation: The study deep-sequenced TCR alpha and beta repertoires from monozygotic twins, unrelated adults of various ages and cord blood to test whether fetal clonotypes persist. Replicate twin experiments were performed at different times using different library preparation protocols to rule out contamination.

The paper's findings and limits, for the study overall: In monozygotic twins, recombination models systematically underestimated out-of-frame TCR alpha sharing, but the models matched the sharing seen between unrelated individuals. Abundant cord blood beta clonotypes carried fewer insertions; young adult naive repertoires showed a weaker similar trend, while memory repertoires showed none. Excess twin sharing in beta out-of-frame sequences was weaker because fewer shared sequences lowered the signal-to-noise ratio. Out-of-frame TCR alpha sequences shared between twins showed an excess of low generation-probability sequences compared with coincidental sharing between unrelated individuals. Invariant T cells such as MAIT and iNKT could partly confound zero-insertion analyses, although diverse VJ usage argued against such confounding for most clonotypes. Conclusions relied on cross-sectional statistical analysis, since the same donors could not be followed over many years.

Including cysteine and phenylalanine, the CDR3 has 15 amino acids. Kept here is only the CDR3 DNA, which spans 45 bases and is read in frame from base 1. V gives up 2 bases and J gives up 2 bases, and the segment between their germline ends measures 13 bases. Taken from the germline V gene, the CDR1 and CDR2 loops are SNHLY and FYNNEI. Separately, the same data were catalogued under a study of yellow fever vaccine responses in identical twins. The second paper states: According to the authors, in identical twins the way T cells responded to vaccination appeared partly convergent and partly personalized. The study precisely tracked vaccine-responding T cell clones in identical twins.

The chain was built from TRBV2 and TRBJ2-7; confidence is insufficient to name the D gene. Sequencing input: CD4+ T cells sorted from blood. This receptor was obtained from a young woman in good health. The DNA reads as follows: TGTGCCAGCAGTGAAAGGGTGCGGTCCCCCTACGAGCAGTACTTC. This yields the protein CASSERVRSPYEQYF. Joined to the reference TRBV2 and TRBJ2-7 proteins, this CDR3 gives the full variable domain: EPEVTQTPSHQVTQMGQEVILRCVPISNHLYFYWYRQILGQKVEFLVSFYNNEISEKSEIFDDQFSVERPDGSNFTLKIRSTKLEDSAMYFCASSERVRSPYEQYFGPGTRLTVT.